Listed below are T cell receptor beta chains from one sample, sequenced in a study of response to subunit inactivated influenza vaccine. TCRdb passed the RT-PCR reads through MiXCR, listing each CDR3 protein once. Among fewer than 350,000 distinct CDR3 sequences listed, about a fifth were seen once. Sequencing used PBMCs from blood, obtained 21 months after vaccination. All receptors come from a man aged 50-75 years who received an inactivated influenza vaccine. The CDR3 runs from the conserved cysteine through the conserved F or W.

v_call	j_call	cdr3_aa
TRBV9	TRBJ2-3	CASSSKTDWGGNTQYF
TRBV2	TRBJ2-1	CASSEGQTYNEQFF
TRBV5-1	TRBJ2-1	CASSLAVGEQFF
TRBV12-3/TRBV12-4	TRBJ1-1	CASSPTGKKTVAFF
TRBV12-3/TRBV12-4	TRBJ1-1	CASREDRGSTEAFF
TRBV2	TRBJ2-1	CASRVDKNEQFF
TRBV5-5	TRBJ2-5	CASSTGTGQETQYF
TRBV27	TRBJ1-1	CASSFRGGPEAFF
TRBV5-5	TRBJ2-5	CASSRPGGVETQYF
TRBV20-1	TRBJ1-2	CSAGQGSNYGYTF
TRBV12-3/TRBV12-4	TRBJ1-2	CASSSYSLKIGYTF
TRBV18	TRBJ1-1	CASSPRGENTEAFF
TRBV24-1	TRBJ2-7	CATSENWDFEQYF
TRBV28	TRBJ2-4	CASSWDRENIQYF
TRBV5-1	TRBJ1-2	CASSLVLGGGDGYTF
TRBV12-3/TRBV12-4	TRBJ1-1	CASSPPPGTHRNTEAFF
TRBV4-2	TRBJ2-3	CASSQESSGGRADTQYF
TRBV20-1	TRBJ2-7	CSARPPSGGSYEQYF
TRBV29-1	TRBJ2-1	CSVSGTPEGYNEQFF
TRBV11-2	TRBJ2-7	CASLGGYEQYF
TRBV13	TRBJ2-7	CASSLEAALDDYEQYF
TRBV20-1	TRBJ2-1	CSARSRGLYNEQFF
TRBV7-9	TRBJ1-1	CASSLGTLMNTEAFF
TRBV18	TRBJ2-2	CASSPLGLAGGVAGELFF
TRBV7-6	TRBJ2-2	CASSLLRVELSGTGELFF
TRBV12-3/TRBV12-4	TRBJ1-4	CASSPSETVGEKLFF
TRBV20-1	TRBJ2-1	CSARGGPFYNEQFF
TRBV27	TRBJ2-1	CASSLNGFGGAGNEQFF
TRBV5-1	TRBJ1-2	CASSLVGGAGDGYTF
TRBV24-1	TRBJ1-2	CATSVSGTYGYTF
TRBV30	TRBJ1-1	CAWSVFRWDTEAFF
TRBV20-1	TRBJ2-1	CSASDRGASSYNEQFF
TRBV28	TRBJ1-5	CASNTLRGVQYSNQPQHF
TRBV20-1	TRBJ1-5	CSARGFNQPQHF
TRBV4-2	TRBJ2-3	CASSQDTSGRTDTQYF
TRBV28	TRBJ1-2	CASSLDIGYTF
TRBV7-3	TRBJ2-6	CASSSPTTVSGANVLTF
TRBV28	TRBJ1-5	CATRTGYNQPQHF
TRBV14	TRBJ1-6	CASSQVEYRGPRVSPLHF
TRBV4-3	TRBJ1-2	CASSQEKVRETYGYTF
TRBV6-2/TRBV6-3	TRBJ2-5	CAARGPETQYF
TRBV12-3/TRBV12-4	TRBJ2-1	CASRPGRKSNEQFF
TRBV5-1	TRBJ2-2	CASSFEQNTGELFF
TRBV7-6	TRBJ1-1	CASSLGGHKMTEAFF
TRBV5-1	TRBJ1-3	CASSSRDRSGNTIYF
TRBV4-3	TRBJ2-3	CASSQDQGSGASTDTQYF
TRBV12-3/TRBV12-4	TRBJ1-5	CASSFADGGLAQHF
TRBV20-1	TRBJ1-5	CSASRQENQPQHF
TRBV7-2	TRBJ2-5	CASSLVGSGETQYF
TRBV20-1	TRBJ2-1	CSASVGVTYNEQFF
TRBV12-3/TRBV12-4	TRBJ2-2	CAGRDDTGELFF
TRBV7-9	TRBJ2-5	CASSLLDRGQETQYF
TRBV12-3/TRBV12-4	TRBJ2-1	CASSRYGPGLAGGQSEQFF
TRBV29-1	TRBJ2-1	CSVKTGGDEQFF
TRBV7-2	TRBJ2-1	CASSLARNYNEQFF
TRBV7-8	TRBJ2-7	CASSFGRGGYYEQYF
TRBV6-5	TRBJ2-3	CASSSWTGTDTQYF